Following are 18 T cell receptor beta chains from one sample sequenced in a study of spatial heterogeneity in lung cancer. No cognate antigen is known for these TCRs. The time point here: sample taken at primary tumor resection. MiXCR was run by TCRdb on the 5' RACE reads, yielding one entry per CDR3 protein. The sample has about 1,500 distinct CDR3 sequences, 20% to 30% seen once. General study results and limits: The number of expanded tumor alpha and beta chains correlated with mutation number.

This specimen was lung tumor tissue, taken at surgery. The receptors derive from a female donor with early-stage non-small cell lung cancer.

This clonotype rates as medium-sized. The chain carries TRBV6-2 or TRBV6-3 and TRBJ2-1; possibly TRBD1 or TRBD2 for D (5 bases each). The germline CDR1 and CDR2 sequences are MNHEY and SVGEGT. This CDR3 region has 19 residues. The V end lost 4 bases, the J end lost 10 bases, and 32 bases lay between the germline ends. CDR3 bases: TGTGCCAGCAGTTCCCTCGAGCTAGGACGCGATGGGGGAGCAGGGGAGCAGTTCTTC. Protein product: CASSSLELGRDGGAGEQFF.

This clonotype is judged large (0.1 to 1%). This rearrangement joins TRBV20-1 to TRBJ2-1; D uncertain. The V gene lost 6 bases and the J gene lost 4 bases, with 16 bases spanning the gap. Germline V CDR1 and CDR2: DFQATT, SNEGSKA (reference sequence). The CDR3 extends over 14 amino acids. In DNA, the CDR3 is TGCAGTGCCCTTGACGGGCGCCCGTACAATGAGCAGTTCTTC. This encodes CSALDGRPYNEQFF.

CDR3 residues: CASTVAGVGANVLTF. The CDR3 DNA reads as TGTGCCAGCACCGTAGCGGGAGTTGGGGCCAACGTCCTGACTTTC. This chain uses TRBV7-2 with TRBJ2-6; 9 bases agree with TRBD2. Germline V gives CDR1 SGHTA, CDR2 FQGNSA. There are 15 residues in the CDR3. V lost 7 bases, J lost 3 bases, and 4 bases stayed unmatched. The whole variable domain, filled in from reference TRBV7-2 and TRBJ2-6, reads GAGVSQSPSNKVTEKGKDVELRCDPISGHTALYWYRQSLGQGLEFLIYFQGNSAPDKSGLPSDRFSAERTGGSVSTLTIQRTQQEDSAVYLCASTVAGVGANVLTFGAGSRLTVL.

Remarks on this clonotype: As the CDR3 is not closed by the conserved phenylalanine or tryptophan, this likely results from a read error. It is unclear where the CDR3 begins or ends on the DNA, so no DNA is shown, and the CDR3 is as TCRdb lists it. The CDR3 here is CAEREKIR. The V call is TRBV21-1, the J call TRBJ2-7. TRBV21-1 is given as a pseudogene. The CDR3 spans 8 amino acids, including both terminal residues.

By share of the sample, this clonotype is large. DNA for the CDR3: TGTGCCAGCAGCTCCACAACAGGCCTACAAGAGACCCAGTACTTC. Translated, it gives CASSSTTGLQETQYF. The chain combines TRBV7-9 with TRBJ2-5; a possible D gene is TRBD1 (5 bases). This CDR3 spans 15 amino acids. Germline V lookup: CDR1 SEHNR, CDR2 FQNEAQ (reference sequence). Trimming took off 4 bases at V and 2 bases at J, with 14 bases between the two ends.

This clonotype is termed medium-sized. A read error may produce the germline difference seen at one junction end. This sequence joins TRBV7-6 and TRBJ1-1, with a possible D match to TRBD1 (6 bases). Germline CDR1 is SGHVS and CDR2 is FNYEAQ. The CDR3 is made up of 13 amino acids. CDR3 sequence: CASSRGGVDEVFF. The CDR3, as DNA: TGTGCCAGCAGCCGAGGGGGGGTCGACGAAGTTTTCTTT. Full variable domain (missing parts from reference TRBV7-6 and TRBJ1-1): GAGVSQSPRYKVTKRGQDVALRCDPISGHVSLYWYRQALGQGPEFLTYFNYEAQQDKSGLPNDRFSAERPEGSISTLTIQRTEQRDSAMYRCASSRGGVDEVFFGQGTRLTVV.

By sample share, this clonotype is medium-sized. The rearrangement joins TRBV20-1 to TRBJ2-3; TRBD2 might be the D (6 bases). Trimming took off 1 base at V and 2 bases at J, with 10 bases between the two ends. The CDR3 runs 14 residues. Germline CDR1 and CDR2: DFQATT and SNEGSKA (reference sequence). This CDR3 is CSARVTGVTDTQYF. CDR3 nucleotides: TGCAGTGCTAGAGTAACGGGGGTCACAGATACGCAGTATTTT.

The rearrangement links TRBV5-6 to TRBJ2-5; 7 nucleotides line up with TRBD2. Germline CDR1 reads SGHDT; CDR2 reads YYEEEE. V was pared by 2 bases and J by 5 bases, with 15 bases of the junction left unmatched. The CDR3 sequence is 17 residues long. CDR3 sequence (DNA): TGTGCCAGCAGCTTTAGCAGCGGGGCAAGCACGTGGGAGACCCAGTACTTC. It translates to CASSFSSGASTWETQYF.

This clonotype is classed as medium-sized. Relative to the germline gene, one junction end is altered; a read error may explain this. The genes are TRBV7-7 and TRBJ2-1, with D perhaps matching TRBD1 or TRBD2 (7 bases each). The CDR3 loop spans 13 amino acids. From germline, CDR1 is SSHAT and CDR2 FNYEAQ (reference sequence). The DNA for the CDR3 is TGTGCTAGCAGCCCAGGGGGGGGGCTCGAGCAGTTCTTC. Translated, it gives CASSPGGGLEQFF.

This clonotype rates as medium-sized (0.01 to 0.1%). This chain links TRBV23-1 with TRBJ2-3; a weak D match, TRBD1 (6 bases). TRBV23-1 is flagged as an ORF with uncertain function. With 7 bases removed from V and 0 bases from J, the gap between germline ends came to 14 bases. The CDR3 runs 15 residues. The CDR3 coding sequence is TGCGCCAGCATCAACAGGGAATCTAGCACAGATACGCAGTATTTT. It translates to CASINRESSTDTQYF.

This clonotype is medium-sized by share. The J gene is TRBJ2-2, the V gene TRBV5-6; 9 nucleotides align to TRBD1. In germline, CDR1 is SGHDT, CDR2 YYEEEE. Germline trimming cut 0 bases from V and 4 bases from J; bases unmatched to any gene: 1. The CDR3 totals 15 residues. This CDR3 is CASSLGTGATGELFF. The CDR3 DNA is TGTGCCAGCAGCTTGGGGACAGGGGCCACCGGGGAGCTGTTTTTT.

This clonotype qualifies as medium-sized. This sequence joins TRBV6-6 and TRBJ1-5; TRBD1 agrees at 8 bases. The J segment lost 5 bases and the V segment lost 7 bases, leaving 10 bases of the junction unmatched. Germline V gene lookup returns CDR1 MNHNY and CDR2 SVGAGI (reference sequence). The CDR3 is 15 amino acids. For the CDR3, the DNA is TGTGCCAGCAACGATCGGACAGGGCTGGATCAGCCCCAGCATTTT. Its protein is CASNDRTGLDQPQHF.

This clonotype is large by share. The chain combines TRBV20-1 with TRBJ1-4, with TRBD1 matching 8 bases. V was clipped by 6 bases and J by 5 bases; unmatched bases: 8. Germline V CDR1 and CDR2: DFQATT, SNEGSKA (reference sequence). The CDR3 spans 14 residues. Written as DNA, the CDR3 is TGCAGTGCCGCCCGACAGGGGATAAATGAAAAACTGTTTTTT. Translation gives CSAARQGINEKLFF.

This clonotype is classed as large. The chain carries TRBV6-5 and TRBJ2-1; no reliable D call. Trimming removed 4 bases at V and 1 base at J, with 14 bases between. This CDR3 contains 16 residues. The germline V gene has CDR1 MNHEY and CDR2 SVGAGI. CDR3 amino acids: CASSFIPSGSYNEQFF. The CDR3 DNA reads TGTGCCAGCAGTTTTATACCCAGTGGTTCCTACAATGAGCAGTTCTTC.

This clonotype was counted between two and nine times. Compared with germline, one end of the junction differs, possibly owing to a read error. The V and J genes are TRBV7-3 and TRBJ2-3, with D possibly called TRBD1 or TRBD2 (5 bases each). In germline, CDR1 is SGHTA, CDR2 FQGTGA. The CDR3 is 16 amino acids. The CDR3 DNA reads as TGTGCCAGCAGCCCCCTGTCTGGGGACCGCACATATACGCAGTATTTT. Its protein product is CASSPLSGDRTYTQYF.

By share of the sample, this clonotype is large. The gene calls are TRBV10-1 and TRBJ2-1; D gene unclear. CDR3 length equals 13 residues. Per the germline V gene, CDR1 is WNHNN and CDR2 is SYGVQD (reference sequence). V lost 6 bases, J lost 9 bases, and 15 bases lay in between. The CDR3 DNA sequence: TGCGCCAGCAGCCAGTCTCAAGAAGGTGAGCAGTTCTTC. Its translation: CASSQSQEGEQFF.

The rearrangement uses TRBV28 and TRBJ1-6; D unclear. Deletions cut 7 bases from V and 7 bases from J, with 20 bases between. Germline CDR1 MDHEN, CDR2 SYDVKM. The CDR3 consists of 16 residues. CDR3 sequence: CASKDGVWGGNSPLHF. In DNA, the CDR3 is TGTGCCAGCAAAGATGGGGTTTGGGGAGGCAATTCACCCCTCCACTTT.

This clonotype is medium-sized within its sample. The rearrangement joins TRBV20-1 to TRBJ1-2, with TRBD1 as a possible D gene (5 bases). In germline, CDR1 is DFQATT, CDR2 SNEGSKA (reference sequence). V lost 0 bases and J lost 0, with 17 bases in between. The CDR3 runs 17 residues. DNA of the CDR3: TGCAGTGCTAGAGACCCAGGGATGCCTAACGCTAACTATGGCTACACCTTC. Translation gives CSARDPGMPNANYGYTF.